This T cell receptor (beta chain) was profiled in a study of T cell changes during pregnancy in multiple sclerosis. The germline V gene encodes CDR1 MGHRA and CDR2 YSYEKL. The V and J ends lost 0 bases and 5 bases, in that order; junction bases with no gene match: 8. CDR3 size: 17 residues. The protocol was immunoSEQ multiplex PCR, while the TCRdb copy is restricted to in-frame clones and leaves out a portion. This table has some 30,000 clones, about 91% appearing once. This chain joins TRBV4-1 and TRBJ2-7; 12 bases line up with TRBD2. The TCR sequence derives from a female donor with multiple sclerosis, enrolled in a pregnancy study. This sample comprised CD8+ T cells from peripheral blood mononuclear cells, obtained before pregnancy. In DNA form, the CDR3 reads TGCGCCAGCAGCCAAGACGGAGGGACTAGCGGGTACGACGAGCAGTACTTC. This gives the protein CASSQDGGTSGYDEQYF.